Here is one TCR beta chain with its context. Its antigen is still unknown. The length of the CDR3 is 14 residues. The germline CDR1 and CDR2 sequences are SGDLS and YYNGEE. V lost 5 bases, J lost 2 bases, and 10 bases lay in between. It was with 60 Vbeta and 13 Jbeta primers that the PCR ran. Measured with immunoSEQ multiplex PCR; TCRdb has only the in-frame clones, and not every one. The table records some 140,000 clones, approximately 75% of them present only once. This entry comes from a study of cytomegalovirus exposure and HLA in healthy donors. Study as a whole: A previous analysis identified 95 million to 130 million unique TCR beta sequences derived from 180 million or so T cells.

Findings and caveats of the study: Upon later analysis, HLA-associated TCR beta chains proved more clonally expanded than other, equally common chains. An apparent linkage of common viral pathogens to several of the most significant clusters emerged in a later analysis. CMV serostatus stood as the only immune exposure information on hand.

The J gene is TRBJ2-2, the V gene TRBV9; D may be TRBD1 (6 bases). The sequencing sample was made of PBMCs. The sequence derives from a male donor in good health and CMV-seronegative. CDR3 region: CASRETGNTGELFF. DNA of the CDR3: TGTGCCAGCAGGGAGACAGGTAACACCGGGGAGCTGTTTTTT. Full variable domain (remainder filled in from reference TRBV9 and TRBJ2-2): DSGVTQTPKHLITATGQRVTLRCSPRSGDLSVYWYQQSLDQGLQFLIQYYNGEERAKGNILERFSAQQFPDLHSELNLSSLELGDSALYFCASRETGNTGELFFGEGSRLTVL.